This TCR beta chain was sequenced for a study of T cells after yellow fever vaccination. This CDR3 is 15 amino acids long. Trimming took 6 bases from V and 1 from J, leaving 12 bases between them. Germline CDR1 and CDR2: MGHRA and YSYEKL. Conversion of TCR transcripts into cDNA relied on 5'RACE template switching, which added a universal primer site and UMIs. TCRdb recomputed calls from the 5' RACE reads with MiXCR, one row per CDR3 protein. Of just under 600,000 distinct CDR3 sequences listed, roughly 13% are singletons. The sample holds a few counts of this clonotype. Source: PBMCs, taken on the day of the yellow fever booster vaccination. The chain joins TRBV4-1 to TRBJ2-2; D gene uncertain. The source is a man aged 30 to 39 who received the YFV17D yellow fever vaccine. The CDR3 nucleotides are TGCGCCAGCAGGTCGCCAGGCCGGAACACCGGGGAGCTGTTTTTT. Residues: CASRSPGRNTGELFF.